The rows below give T cell receptor beta chains drawn from one sample of a study of blood T cell repertoires in COVID-19. Repertoires were generated with immunoSEQ multiplex PCR, while TCRdb's copy carries only in-frame clones and drops some. Of a few hundred thousand clones in the sample, about nine tenths were seen once. The sample comprised peripheral blood. Every receptor here comes from a woman aged 50 to 60 with COVID-19, enrolled during active disease. CDR3s include the opening cysteine and the closing phenylalanine or tryptophan.

CDR3aa: CASSLQGANSYEQYF
v_gene: TRBV7-2
j_gene: TRBJ2-7

CDR3aa: CASSPPRLAGADTQYF
v_gene: TRBV18
j_gene: TRBJ2-3

CDR3aa: CASSLLAGVGEQYF
v_gene: TRBV14
j_gene: TRBJ2-7

CDR3aa: CATSRDGFTSGSHTDTQYF
v_gene: TRBV15
j_gene: TRBJ2-3

CDR3aa: CASSQDWGSIGETQYF
v_gene: TRBV3-1/TRBV3-2
j_gene: TRBJ2-5

CDR3aa: CASSPTRLESSKNEQFF
v_gene: TRBV6-6
j_gene: TRBJ2-1

CDR3aa: CAMVGQGLYEQYF
v_gene: TRBV5-4
j_gene: TRBJ2-7

CDR3aa: CASSLDRGTNTEAFF
v_gene: TRBV5-1
j_gene: TRBJ1-1

CDR3aa: CAWSAGGPRANVLTF
v_gene: TRBV30
j_gene: TRBJ2-6

CDR3aa: CASSLDGGSNNEQFF
v_gene: TRBV5-1
j_gene: TRBJ2-1

CDR3aa: CASSLGGTSGHNEQFF
v_gene: TRBV7-7
j_gene: TRBJ2-1

CDR3aa: CASSQYSGSPYNEQFF
v_gene: TRBV4-1
j_gene: TRBJ2-1

CDR3aa: CASSIGGFVTEAFF
v_gene: TRBV19
j_gene: TRBJ1-1

CDR3aa: CASSLGGEGTEAFF
v_gene: TRBV5-1
j_gene: TRBJ1-1

CDR3aa: CASSLGTGTNTGELFF
v_gene: TRBV28
j_gene: TRBJ2-2

CDR3aa: CASTAIRGNEQFF
v_gene: TRBV2
j_gene: TRBJ2-1

CDR3aa: CATSRDRGSGGYTF
v_gene: TRBV15
j_gene: TRBJ1-2

CDR3aa: CASSRAPGSYEQYF
v_gene: TRBV5-4
j_gene: TRBJ2-7

CDR3aa: CASSERGGYGYTF
v_gene: TRBV2
j_gene: TRBJ1-2

CDR3aa: CASSLRGIVNQPQHF
v_gene: TRBV5-6
j_gene: TRBJ1-5

CDR3aa: CASSLGTGAKNTEAFF
v_gene: TRBV5-6
j_gene: TRBJ1-1

CDR3aa: CATSDPTSGSGSAGANVLTF
v_gene: TRBV24-1
j_gene: TRBJ2-6

CDR3aa: CASSARDKQETQYF
v_gene: TRBV11-1
j_gene: TRBJ2-5

CDR3aa: CASSQDTWAEQFF
v_gene: TRBV4-2
j_gene: TRBJ2-1

CDR3aa: CASSPRTSGSFVETQYF
v_gene: TRBV4-2
j_gene: TRBJ2-5

CDR3aa: CASSSGLAGIETQYF
v_gene: TRBV5-4
j_gene: TRBJ2-5

CDR3aa: CATQVGGRITDTQYF
v_gene: TRBV19
j_gene: TRBJ2-3

CDR3aa: CAWSVRDRANTEAFF
v_gene: TRBV30
j_gene: TRBJ1-1

CDR3aa: CSASNRDSEAFF
v_gene: TRBV20-1
j_gene: TRBJ1-1

CDR3aa: CAISDPSFHVTGELFF
v_gene: TRBV10-3
j_gene: TRBJ2-2

CDR3aa: CSVAEQEAFF
v_gene: TRBV29-1
j_gene: TRBJ1-1

CDR3aa: CASSPSTGVNTEAFF
v_gene: TRBV3-1/TRBV3-2
j_gene: TRBJ1-1

CDR3aa: CAWNWGSNTGELFF
v_gene: TRBV30
j_gene: TRBJ2-2

CDR3aa: CASSAGTANYGYTF
v_gene: TRBV6-4
j_gene: TRBJ1-2

CDR3aa: CASSYSGRVYEQYF
v_gene: TRBV6-6
j_gene: TRBJ2-7

CDR3aa: CASSQGQAGELFF
v_gene: TRBV4-1
j_gene: TRBJ2-2

CDR3aa: CASSLERTGGRIYGYTF
v_gene: TRBV11-2
j_gene: TRBJ1-2

CDR3aa: CATSRDRGFLSEQFF
v_gene: TRBV15
j_gene: TRBJ2-1

CDR3aa: CASSTRVYEQYF
v_gene: TRBV6-2/TRBV6-3
j_gene: TRBJ2-7

CDR3aa: CASSLSGNTIYF
v_gene: TRBV7-9
j_gene: TRBJ1-3

CDR3aa: CASGDLRSGYTF
v_gene: TRBV19
j_gene: TRBJ1-2

CDR3aa: CASSPALLAVETQYF
v_gene: TRBV28
j_gene: TRBJ2-5

CDR3aa: CASSLAAGTGRYNEQFF
v_gene: TRBV5-5
j_gene: TRBJ2-1

CDR3aa: CASSSIAGPYNEQFF
v_gene: TRBV11-2
j_gene: TRBJ2-1

CDR3aa: CASSKMGRVRPQHF
v_gene: TRBV21-1
j_gene: TRBJ1-5

CDR3aa: CASSLGQGKGTGELFF
v_gene: TRBV7-8
j_gene: TRBJ2-2

CDR3aa: CASSLGGGEETQYF
v_gene: TRBV9
j_gene: TRBJ2-5

CDR3aa: CASSSGQISYNEQFF
v_gene: TRBV5-1
j_gene: TRBJ2-1

CDR3aa: CASSLKQGRRNEQFF
v_gene: TRBV27
j_gene: TRBJ2-1